Shown below are 30 T cell receptor beta chains from a single sample sequenced in a study of shared clonotypes between healthy human individuals. Profiling relied on immunoSEQ multiplex PCR, and the TCRdb table lists in-frame clones only, not all of them. Seen here are about 1.5 million clones, 95% to 99% observed once, and the top ten hold 0.4% to 0.55%. The specimen was naive CD4+ T cells sorted from blood. Noted subset: CD45RA+ positively selected. The source is a man aged 25 to 45 in good health.

The gene calls are TRBV5-1 and TRBJ1-5, with D uncertain. The CDR3 extends over 14 amino acids. Germline V lookup: CDR1 SGHRS, CDR2 YFSETQ. Trimming left V 0 bases short and J 5 bases short, with 9 bases between. The CDR3 coding sequence is TGCGCCAGCAGCTTGGTAGGGCTCGATCAGCCCCAGCATTTT. This codes for CASSLVGLDQPQHF. Using reference TRBV5-1 and TRBJ1-5 for the parts outside the CDR3, the full variable domain is KAGVTQTPRYLIKTRGQQVTLSCSPISGHRSVSWYQQTPGQGLQFLFEYFSETQRNKGNFPGRFSGRQFSNSRSEMNVSTLELGDSALYLCASSLVGLDQPQHFGDGTRLSIL.

The gene calls are TRBV6-5 and TRBJ1-1; D is unresolved. CDR3 length: 13 residues. V dropped 5 bases and J dropped 7 bases, with 14 bases sitting between them. The V gene's germline CDR1 is MNHEY and CDR2 SVGAGI. The CDR3, as DNA: TGTGCCAGCAGTACCGTGGGATTGAGTGAAGCTTTCTTT. It is translated as CASSTVGLSEAFF.

The chain employs TRBV29-1 and TRBJ1-1; 12 nucleotides match TRBD1. The V gene's germline CDR1 is SQVTM and CDR2 ANQGSEA. V shed 7 bases and J 0 bases; nucleotides not matched to a gene: 3. This CDR3 has 14 amino acids. The CDR3 is CSAGQGAMNTEAFF. For the CDR3, the DNA is TGCAGCGCGGGACAGGGGGCAATGAACACTGAAGCTTTCTTT.

Note on this clone: Other DNA sequences in the sample encode the same CDR3. The V and J genes are TRBV5-1 and TRBJ2-7; D unclear. Looked up from germline, CDR1 is SGHRS and CDR2 is YFSETQ. Trimming left V 3 bases short and J 1 base short, with 5 bases between. The CDR3 runs to 12 residues. For the CDR3, the DNA is TGCGCCAGCAGCTCCAGTTCCTACGAGCAGTACTTC. Amino acids: CASSSSSYEQYF.

The V and J genes are TRBV9 and TRBJ2-1; TRBD2 is a possible D gene (5 bases). Trimming removed 5 bases at V and 3 bases at J, with 12 bases between. The CDR3 is 14 amino acids. CDR1 is SGDLS, CDR2 YYNGEE, per germline. CDR3 DNA sequence: TGTGCCAGCAGTCAATCTAGCAGCTACAATGAGCAGTTCTTC. It specifies CASSQSSSYNEQFF.

This chain joins TRBV7-9 and TRBJ2-7; 11 bases are a match to TRBD2. This CDR3 is built from 17 residues. V dropped 6 bases and J dropped 1; count of bases not matched to a gene: 11. CDR1 SEHNR and CDR2 FQNEAQ come from the germline V gene (reference sequence). In nucleotides, the CDR3 is TGTGCCAGCAGACGTGTGCTAGCGGGAGGCAATTCCTACGAGCAGTACTTC. Translating it yields CASRRVLAGGNSYEQYF.

The gene calls are TRBV28 and TRBJ2-7; D gene uncertain. There are 14 residues in the CDR3. Trimming removed 8 bases at V and 4 bases at J, with 18 bases between. CDR1 and CDR2 from the germline V gene are MDHEN and SYDVKM. As DNA, the CDR3 is TGTGCCAGCCATACTGGCCAGAGAGGATACGAGCAGTACTTC. Amino acid sequence: CASHTGQRGYEQYF.

The CDR3 DNA reads TGCGCCAGCAGCCGGGACGTACAACTGGCTGGGGCCAACGTCCTGACTTTC. It yields the protein CASSRDVQLAGANVLTF. This chain joins TRBV5-1 and TRBJ2-6; D possibly matches TRBD1 or TRBD2 (5 bases each). This CDR3 has 17 residues. V lost 4 bases to trimming and J lost 2 bases, with 16 bases between them. CDR1 is SGHRS and CDR2 is YFSETQ in the germline V gene.

This clone was observed once. The chain recombines TRBV7-6 with TRBJ2-5; D might be TRBD1 (6 bases). CDR3 length equals 16 residues. Germline V lookup: CDR1 SGHVS, CDR2 FNYEAQ. V lost 5 bases and J lost 0, with 16 bases in between. CDR3 nucleotide sequence: TGTGCCAGCAGCGGACAGATGATAAGGCACCAAGAGACCCAGTACTTC. Its protein product is CASSGQMIRHQETQYF.

This chain links TRBV5-1 with TRBJ1-2, with D unclear. From germline, CDR1 is SGHRS and CDR2 YFSETQ. V lost 4 bases, J lost 2 bases, and 15 bases lay in between. The CDR3 loop spans 15 amino acids. As DNA, the CDR3 is TGCGCCAGCAGCGGGAGTTTCAGCAAAAACTATGGCTACACCTTC. Residues: CASSGSFSKNYGYTF.

The chain links TRBV28 to TRBJ1-2; 8 bases are a match to TRBD1. With V trimmed by 6 bases and J by 3 bases, 9 bases remained unmatched. From germline, CDR1 is MDHEN and CDR2 SYDVKM. The CDR3 sequence is 15 residues long. The chain's CDR3 is CASSPGDRPDYGYTF. CDR3 sequence (DNA): TGTGCCAGCAGCCCCGGGGACAGGCCTGACTATGGCTACACCTTC.

The sample holds one count of this clone. The chain recombines TRBV9 with TRBJ2-5; TRBD1 matches 9 bases. The CDR3 totals 16 residues. In germline, CDR1 is SGDLS, CDR2 YYNGEE. After removal of 3 bases from V and 4 bases from J, the junction contained 10 bases not matched to a gene. CDR3 DNA sequence: TGTGCCAGCAGCGGCACAGGGGGCGTATTCGGAGAGACCCAGTACTTC. Residues: CASSGTGGVFGETQYF. Drawing the rest from reference TRBV9 and TRBJ2-5, the complete variable domain is DSGVTQTPKHLITATGQRVTLRCSPRSGDLSVYWYQQSLDQGLQFLIQYYNGEERAKGNILERFSAQQFPDLHSELNLSSLELGDSALYFCASSGTGGVFGETQYFGPGTRLLVL.

This rearrangement joins TRBV4-3 to TRBJ2-3; 8 bases line up with TRBD2. The germline CDR1 and CDR2 sequences are LGHNA and YSLEER. The CDR3 spans 15 residues. J gave up 5 bases and V 4 bases, and 8 bases lay outside the gene matches. The CDR3 is CASSPGRGDQDTQYF. The DNA for the CDR3 is TGCGCCAGCAGCCCTGGGCGGGGGGATCAAGATACGCAGTATTTT.

The chain employs TRBV28 and TRBJ1-5, with D possibly TRBD1 on 5 matching bases. Per germline, CDR1 MDHEN and CDR2 SYDVKM. V lost 6 bases, J lost 6 bases, and 21 bases lay in between. The CDR3 loop spans 16 amino acids. CDR3 sequence: CASRLGAGVTGQPQHF. The CDR3 coding sequence is TGTGCCAGCAGACTCGGCGCGGGGGTTACGGGTCAGCCCCAGCATTTT.

This rearrangement joins TRBV30 to TRBJ1-4; D gene uncertain. The CDR3 runs 12 residues. V dropped 0 bases and J dropped 7 bases, with 6 bases sitting between them. Germline V lookup: CDR1 GTSNPN, CDR2 SVGIG (reference sequence). This CDR3 is CAWSVGVEKLFF. In DNA, the CDR3 is TGTGCCTGGAGTGTAGGAGTTGAAAAACTGTTTTTT. Drawing the rest from reference TRBV30 and TRBJ1-4, the complete variable domain is SQTIHQWPATLVQPVGSPLSLECTVEGTSNPNLYWYRQAAGRGLQLLFYSVGIGQISSEVPQNLSASRPQDRQFILSSKKLLLSDSGFYLCAWSVGVEKLFFGSGTQLSVL.

This chain uses TRBV7-9 with TRBJ1-3; no reliable D call. The germline V gene has CDR1 SEHNR and CDR2 FQNEAQ (reference sequence). V lost 9 bases to trimming and J lost 4 bases, with 10 bases between them. This CDR3 contains 12 residues. In DNA, the CDR3 is TGTGCCAGGAGTCCCGGGGGAAACACCATATATTTT. It is translated as CARSPGGNTIYF.

V gene TRBV11-2 combines with J gene TRBJ1-2; 9 bases map to TRBD1. The CDR3 length is 16 residues. Looked up from germline, CDR1 is SGHAT and CDR2 is FQNNGV. V lost 6 bases to trimming and J lost 2 bases; unmatched junction nucleotides: 10. CDR3 nucleotides: TGTGCCAGCAGAAAACCCGGGACAGGGAACAACTATGGCTACACCTTC. Translation gives CASRKPGTGNNYGYTF. The full variable domain, in which reference TRBV11-2 and TRBJ1-2 provide the parts outside the CDR3, is EAGVAQSPRYKIIEKRQSVAFWCNPISGHATLYWYQQILGQGPKLLIQFQNNGVVDDSQLPKDRFSAERLKGVDSTLKIQPAKLEDSAVYLCASRKPGTGNNYGYTFGSGTRLTVV.

The V and J genes are TRBV21-1 and TRBJ2-1; TRBD1 reflects the table's D call only, with no check against the DNA. TRBV21-1 is a listed pseudogene. This CDR3 has 14 residues. The CDR3 is CASSKNRGSNEQFF. The CDR3 nucleotides are TGTGCCAGCAGCAAAAACAGGGGATCCAATGAGCAGTTCTTC.

A note on this clone: Additional DNA sequences in this sample encode the identical CDR3. The rearrangement uses TRBV18 and TRBJ2-7, with TRBD1 identical over 8 bases. The CDR3 runs to 14 residues. CDR1 is KGHSH, CDR2 LQKENI, per germline. Trimming took 3 bases from V and 3 from J; bases not matched to a gene: 4. Here the CDR3 reads CASSPRTGRYEQYF. CDR3 bases: TGTGCCAGCTCACCGAGGACAGGGCGCTACGAGCAGTACTTC.

CDR3 bases: TGTGCCAGCAGCGTCGCGGGAGGTCCCTACGAGCAGTACTTC. Amino acid sequence: CASSVAGGPYEQYF. The J gene is TRBJ2-7, the V gene TRBV7-2; TRBD2 matches at 8 bases. V lost 5 bases and J lost 2; bases outside the gene matches: 5. This CDR3 is 14 amino acids long. Looked up from germline, CDR1 is SGHTA and CDR2 is FQGNSA.

The chain combines TRBV11-2 with TRBJ2-3; D is perhaps TRBD1 or TRBD2 (6 bases each). CDR1 and CDR2 from the germline V gene are SGHAT and FQNNGV. V was clipped by 1 base and J by 2 bases, with 13 bases between them. There are 16 residues in the CDR3. CDR3 region: CASSLVGGRITDTQYF. The CDR3 nucleotides are TGTGCCAGCAGCTTAGTAGGGGGGCGCATCACAGATACGCAGTATTTT.

The CDR3 DNA is TGTGCCAGCAGTGATGGCGGACAGGGTGGCACTGAAGCTTTCTTT. Translated, it gives CASSDGGQGGTEAFF. The V gene is TRBV2, the J gene TRBJ1-1; 8 positions agree with TRBD1. V trimming: 3 bases; J trimming: 4 bases; junction bases outside the gene matches: 7. The CDR3 loop spans 15 amino acids. CDR1 is SNHLY and CDR2 is FYNNEI in the germline V gene.

The rearrangement links TRBV28 to TRBJ1-5; 7 bases fit TRBD1. This CDR3 spans 14 amino acids. The J segment lost 6 bases and the V segment lost 5 bases, leaving 7 bases of the junction unmatched. Germline V CDR1 and CDR2: MDHEN, SYDVKM. The CDR3 region has the DNA TGTGCCAGCAGTCCCGAGACAGGGATTCAGCCCCAGCATTTT. This gives the protein CASSPETGIQPQHF.

The chain couples TRBV7-9 to TRBJ2-5; 7 bases agree with TRBD2. The DNA end lines up better with TRBJ2-7; the J call may be wrong. The CDR3 is 17 residues long. Germline CDR1 reads SEHNR; CDR2 reads FQNEAQ (reference sequence). The CDR3, as DNA: TGTGCCAGCACCCGCTGGGAGGGCTTAGGCTACTCCTACGAGCAGTACTTC. It yields the protein CASTRWEGLGYSYEQYF.

The V and J genes are TRBV5-4 and TRBJ2-3; 10 nucleotides agree with TRBD1. Germline CDR1 is SGHNT and CDR2 is YYREEE (reference sequence). This CDR3 has 14 amino acids. J was trimmed by 3 bases and V by 6 bases; bases with no gene match: 4. Here the CDR3 DNA reads TGTGCCAGCACCGAGGGACAGGGGACAGATACGCAGTATTTT. It specifies CASTEGQGTDTQYF.

J is TRBJ1-1 and V is TRBV10-3; 12 positions match TRBD1. This CDR3 has 16 amino acids. CDR1 is ENHRY and CDR2 is SYGVKD in the germline V gene. V dropped 4 bases and J dropped 0; count of bases not matched to a gene: 3. The DNA for the CDR3 is TGTGCCATCAGTGTAAGGGACAGGGGGCTGAACACTGAAGCTTTCTTT. It specifies CAISVRDRGLNTEAFF.

The chain joins TRBV5-4 to TRBJ1-4; the D is unclear. The germline V gene encodes CDR1 SGHNT and CDR2 YYREEE (reference sequence). Trimming cost V 2 bases and J 4 bases, with 12 bases left between them. The CDR3 sequence is 15 residues long. The CDR3 loop is CASSLKGQLNEKLFF. The CDR3 DNA follows: TGTGCCAGCAGCTTAAAAGGGCAGCTTAATGAAAAACTGTTTTTT. The entire variable domain, with the rest obtained from reference TRBV5-4 and TRBJ1-4, is as follows: ETGVTQSPTHLIKTRGQQVTLRCSSQSGHNTVSWYQQALGQGPQFIFQYYREEENGRGNFPPRFSGLQFPNYSSELNVNALELDDSALYLCASSLKGQLNEKLFFGSGTQLSVL.

This clone has a single count. This chain joins TRBV15 and TRBJ2-1; D is possibly TRBD1 (6 bases). Germline CDR1 LNHNV, CDR2 YYDKDF (reference sequence). CDR3 length: 14 amino acids. V was cut by 3 bases and J by 6 bases, with 12 bases left in between. The CDR3 nucleotides read TGTGCCACCAGCAGGGACAGAGTGGGCAATGAGCAGTTCTTC. Translating it yields CATSRDRVGNEQFF.

This clone was seen once. The rearrangement uses TRBV5-6 and TRBJ1-1; D ambiguous. Germline CDR1 SGHDT, CDR2 YYEEEE. The CDR3 extends over 14 amino acids. Trimming stripped 0 bases from V and 0 bases from J, with 6 bases between. CDR3 amino acids: CASSLVGVNTEAFF. The DNA for the CDR3 is TGTGCCAGCAGCTTGGTCGGTGTGAACACTGAAGCTTTCTTT.

This chain links TRBV5-4 with TRBJ2-1, with TRBD2 matching 10 bases. CDR3 length: 17 residues. V gave up 5 bases and J gave up 0 bases; unmatched junction bases: 8. Germline V gene lookup returns CDR1 SGHNT and CDR2 YYREEE (reference sequence). CDR3 nucleotides: TGTGCCAGCAGTTCCCCCTCTAGCGGGAGCTCCTACAATGAGCAGTTCTTC. Encoded protein: CASSSPSSGSSYNEQFF.